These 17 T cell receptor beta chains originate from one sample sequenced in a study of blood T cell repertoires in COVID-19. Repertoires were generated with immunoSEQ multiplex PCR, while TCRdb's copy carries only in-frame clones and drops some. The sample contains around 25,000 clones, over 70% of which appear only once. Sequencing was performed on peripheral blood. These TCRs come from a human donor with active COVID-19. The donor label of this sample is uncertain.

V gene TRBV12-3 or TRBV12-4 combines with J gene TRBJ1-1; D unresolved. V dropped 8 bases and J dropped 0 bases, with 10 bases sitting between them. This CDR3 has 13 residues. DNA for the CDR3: TGTGCCAGCGGAATACTATTGAACACTGAAGCTTTCTTT. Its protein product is CASGILLNTEAFF.

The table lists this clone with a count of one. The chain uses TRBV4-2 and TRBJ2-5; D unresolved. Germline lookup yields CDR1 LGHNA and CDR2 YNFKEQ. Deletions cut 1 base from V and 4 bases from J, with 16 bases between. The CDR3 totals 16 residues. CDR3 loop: CASSQAPVPTPETQYF. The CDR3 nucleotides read TGTGCCAGCAGCCAAGCCCCAGTACCCACCCCAGAGACCCAGTACTTC.

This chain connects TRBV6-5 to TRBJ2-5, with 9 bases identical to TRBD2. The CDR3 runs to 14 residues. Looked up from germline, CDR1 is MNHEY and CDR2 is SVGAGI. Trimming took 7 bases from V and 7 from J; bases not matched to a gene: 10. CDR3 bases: TGTGCCAGCAACGGCGGGGGGGCCGGGGGGACCCAGTACTTC. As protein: CASNGGGAGGTQYF.

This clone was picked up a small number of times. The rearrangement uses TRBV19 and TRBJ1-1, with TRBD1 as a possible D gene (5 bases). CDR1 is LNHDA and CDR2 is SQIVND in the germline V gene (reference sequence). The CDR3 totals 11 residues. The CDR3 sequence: CGSLQGYQAFF. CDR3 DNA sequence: TGTGGCTCCCTGCAGGGCTATCAAGCTTTCTTT. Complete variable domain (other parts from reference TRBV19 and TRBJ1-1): DGGITQSPKYLFRKEGQNVTLSCEQNLNHDAMYWYRQDPGQGLRLIYYSQIVNDFQKGDIAEGYSVSREKKESFPLTVTSAQKNPTAFYLCGSLQGYQAFFGQGTRLTVV.

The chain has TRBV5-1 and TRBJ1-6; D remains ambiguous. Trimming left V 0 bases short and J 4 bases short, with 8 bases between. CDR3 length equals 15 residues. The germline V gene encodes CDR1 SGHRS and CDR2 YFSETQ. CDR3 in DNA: TGCGCCAGCAGCTTGGCCGGGATATATAATTCACCCCTCCACTTT. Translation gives CASSLAGIYNSPLHF.

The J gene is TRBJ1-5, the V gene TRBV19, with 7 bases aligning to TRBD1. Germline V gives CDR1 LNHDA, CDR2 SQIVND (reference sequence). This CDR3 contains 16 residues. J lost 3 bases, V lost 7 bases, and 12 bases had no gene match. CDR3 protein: CASKDRQGSDNQPQHF. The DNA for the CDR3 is TGTGCCAGTAAGGACAGGCAGGGGAGCGACAATCAGCCCCAGCATTTT.

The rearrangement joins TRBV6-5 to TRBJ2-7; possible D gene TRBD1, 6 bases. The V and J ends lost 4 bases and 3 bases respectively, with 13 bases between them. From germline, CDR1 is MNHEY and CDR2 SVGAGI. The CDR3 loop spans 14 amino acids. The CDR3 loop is CASSSSGTHYEQYF. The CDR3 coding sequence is TGTGCCAGCAGTTCATCCGGGACACACTACGAGCAGTACTTC.

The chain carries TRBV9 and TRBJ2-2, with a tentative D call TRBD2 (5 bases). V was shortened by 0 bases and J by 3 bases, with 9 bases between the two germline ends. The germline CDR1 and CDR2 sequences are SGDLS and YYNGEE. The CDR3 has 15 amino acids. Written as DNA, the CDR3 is TGTGCCAGCAGCGTAGAAACTAGTGACACCGGGGAGCTGTTTTTT. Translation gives CASSVETSDTGELFF.

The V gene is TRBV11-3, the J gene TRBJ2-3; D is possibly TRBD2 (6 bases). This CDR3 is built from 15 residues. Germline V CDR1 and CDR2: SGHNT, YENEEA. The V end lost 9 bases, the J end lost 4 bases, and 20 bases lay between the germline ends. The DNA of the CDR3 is TGTGCCAGTTCTATGGGCGGGGCTCGCGCAGATACGCAGTATTTT. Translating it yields CASSMGGARADTQYF.

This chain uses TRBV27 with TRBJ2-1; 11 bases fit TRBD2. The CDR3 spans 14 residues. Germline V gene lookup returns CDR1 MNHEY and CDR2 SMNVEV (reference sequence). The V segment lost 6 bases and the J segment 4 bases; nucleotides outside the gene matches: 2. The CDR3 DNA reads TGTGCCAGCAGAACTAGCGGGGGATACAATGAGCAGTTCTTC. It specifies CASRTSGGYNEQFF.

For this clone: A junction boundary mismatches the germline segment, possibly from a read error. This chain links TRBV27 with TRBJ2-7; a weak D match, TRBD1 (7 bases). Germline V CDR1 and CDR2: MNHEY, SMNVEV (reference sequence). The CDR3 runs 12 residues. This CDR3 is CASSRIPGGFVF. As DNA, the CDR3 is TGTGCCAGCAGTCGTATCCCAGGGGGGTTTGTCTTC.

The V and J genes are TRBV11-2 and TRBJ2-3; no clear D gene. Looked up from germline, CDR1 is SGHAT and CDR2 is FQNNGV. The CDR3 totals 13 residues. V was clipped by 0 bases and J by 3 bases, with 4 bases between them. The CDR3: CASSLDRTDTQYF. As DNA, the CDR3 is TGTGCCAGCAGCTTAGATCGTACAGATACGCAGTATTTT.

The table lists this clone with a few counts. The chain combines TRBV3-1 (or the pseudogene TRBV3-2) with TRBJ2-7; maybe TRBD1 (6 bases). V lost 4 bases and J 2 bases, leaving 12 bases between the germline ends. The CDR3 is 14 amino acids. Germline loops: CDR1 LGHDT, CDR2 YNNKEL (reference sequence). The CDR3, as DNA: TGTGCCAGCAGCCTCCGGACAGCTCCCTACGAGCAGTACTTC. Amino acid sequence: CASSLRTAPYEQYF.

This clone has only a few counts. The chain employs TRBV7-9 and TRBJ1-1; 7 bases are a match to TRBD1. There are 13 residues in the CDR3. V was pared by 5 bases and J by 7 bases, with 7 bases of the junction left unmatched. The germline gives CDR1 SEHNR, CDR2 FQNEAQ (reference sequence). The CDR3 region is CASSPGGFGEAFF. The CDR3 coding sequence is TGTGCCAGCAGCCCAGGGGGGTTTGGTGAAGCTTTCTTT.

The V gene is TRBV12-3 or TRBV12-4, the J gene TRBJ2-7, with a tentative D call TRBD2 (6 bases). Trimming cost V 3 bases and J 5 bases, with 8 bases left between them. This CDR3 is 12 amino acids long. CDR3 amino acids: CASSFGGHEQYF. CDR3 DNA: TGTGCCAGCAGTTTCGGGGGACACGAGCAGTACTTC.

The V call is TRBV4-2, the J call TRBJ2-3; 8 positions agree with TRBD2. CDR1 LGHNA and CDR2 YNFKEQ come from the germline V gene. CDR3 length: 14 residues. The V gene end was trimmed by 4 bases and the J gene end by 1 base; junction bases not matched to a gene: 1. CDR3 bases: TGTGCCAGCAGCCCAGCGGGGGGCACAGATACGCAGTATTTT. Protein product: CASSPAGGTDTQYF.

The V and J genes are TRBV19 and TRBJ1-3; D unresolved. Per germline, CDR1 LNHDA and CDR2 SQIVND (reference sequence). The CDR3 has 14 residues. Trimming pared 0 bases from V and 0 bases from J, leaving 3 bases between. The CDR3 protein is CASSIESSGNTIYF. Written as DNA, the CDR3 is TGTGCCAGTAGTATAGAGAGCTCTGGAAACACCATATATTTT. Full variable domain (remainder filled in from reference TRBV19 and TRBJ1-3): DGGITQSPKYLFRKEGQNVTLSCEQNLNHDAMYWYRQDPGQGLRLIYYSQIVNDFQKGDIAEGYSVSREKKESFPLTVTSAQKNPTAFYLCASSIESSGNTIYFGEGSWLTVV.